The clone carrying this T cell receptor (beta chain) was observed a handful of times. The CDR3 covers 15 residues. V lost 6 bases to trimming and J lost 6 bases; unmatched junction nucleotides: 9. The sample belongs to a study of blood T cells in healthy people across ages. Alongside a J-beta primer mix, a sample-barcoded 5' primer served in a second PCR lasting about 6 to 12 cycles. TCRdb fed the 5' RACE reads into MiXCR, producing one record per CDR3 protein. The table has fewer than 2,000,000 distinct CDR3 sequences, about 35% seen once. J is TRBJ1-4 and V is TRBV12-3 or TRBV12-4; 8 bases map to TRBD1. The origin of this receptor is a woman in her 30s in good health. Material: blood. CDR3 residues: CASRLRQGSHEKLFF. The DNA of the CDR3 is TGTGCCAGCAGACTTCGACAGGGGTCACATGAAAAACTGTTTTTT.